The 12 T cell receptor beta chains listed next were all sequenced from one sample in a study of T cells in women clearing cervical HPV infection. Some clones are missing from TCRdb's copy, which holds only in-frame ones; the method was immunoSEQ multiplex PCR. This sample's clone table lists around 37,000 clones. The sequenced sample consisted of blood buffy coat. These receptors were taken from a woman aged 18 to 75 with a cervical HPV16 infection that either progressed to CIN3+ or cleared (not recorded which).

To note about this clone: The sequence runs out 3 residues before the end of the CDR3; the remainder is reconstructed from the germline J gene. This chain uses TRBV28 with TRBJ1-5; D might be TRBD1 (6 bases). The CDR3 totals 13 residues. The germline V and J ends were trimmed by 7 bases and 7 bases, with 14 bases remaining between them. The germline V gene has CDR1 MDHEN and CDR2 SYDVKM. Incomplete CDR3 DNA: TGTGCCAGCATTCCAGGGGAGGGCCAGCCC. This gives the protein CASIPGEGQP. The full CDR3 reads CASIPGEGQPQHF.

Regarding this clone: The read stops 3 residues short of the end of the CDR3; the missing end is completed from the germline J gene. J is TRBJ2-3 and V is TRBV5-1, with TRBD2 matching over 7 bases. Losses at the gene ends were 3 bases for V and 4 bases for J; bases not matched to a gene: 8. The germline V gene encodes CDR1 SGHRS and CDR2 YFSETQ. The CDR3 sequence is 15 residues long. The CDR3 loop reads CASSSGLFSPDTQYF. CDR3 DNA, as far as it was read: TGCGCCAGCAGCTCGGGACTATTTAGTCCAGATACG.

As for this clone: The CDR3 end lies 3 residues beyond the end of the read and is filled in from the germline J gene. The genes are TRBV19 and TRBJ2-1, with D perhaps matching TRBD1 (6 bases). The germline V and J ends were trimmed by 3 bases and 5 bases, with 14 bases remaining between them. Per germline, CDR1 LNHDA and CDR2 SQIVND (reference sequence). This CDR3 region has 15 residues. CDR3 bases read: TGTGCCAGTAGTATTCGGCAAGGGGACAACAATGAG. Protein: CASSIRQGDNNE. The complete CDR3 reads CASSIRQGDNNEQFF.

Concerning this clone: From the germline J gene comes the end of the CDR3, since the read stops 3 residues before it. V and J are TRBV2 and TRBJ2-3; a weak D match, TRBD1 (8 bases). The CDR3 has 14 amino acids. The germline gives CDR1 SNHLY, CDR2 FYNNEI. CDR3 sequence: CASSDQGAGETQYF. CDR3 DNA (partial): TGTGCCAGCAGTGATCAGGGGGCGGGGGAGACG.

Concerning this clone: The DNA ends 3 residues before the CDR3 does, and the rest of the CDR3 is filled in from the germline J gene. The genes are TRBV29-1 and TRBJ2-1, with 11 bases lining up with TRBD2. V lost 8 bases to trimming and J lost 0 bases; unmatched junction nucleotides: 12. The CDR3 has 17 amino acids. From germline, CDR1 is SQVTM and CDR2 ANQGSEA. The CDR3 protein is CSSRTSGPSISYNEQFF. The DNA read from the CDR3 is TGCAGCTCTCGGACTAGCGGGCCAAGTATCTCCTACAATGAG.

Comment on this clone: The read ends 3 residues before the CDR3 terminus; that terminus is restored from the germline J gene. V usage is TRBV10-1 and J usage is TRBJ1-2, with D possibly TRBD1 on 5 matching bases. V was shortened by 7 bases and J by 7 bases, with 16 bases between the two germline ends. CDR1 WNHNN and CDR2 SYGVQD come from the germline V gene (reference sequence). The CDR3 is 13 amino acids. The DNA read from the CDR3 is TGCGCCAGCATGAAATCCAGGGCAGGTGGC. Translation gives CASMKSRAGG. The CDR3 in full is CASMKSRAGGYTF.

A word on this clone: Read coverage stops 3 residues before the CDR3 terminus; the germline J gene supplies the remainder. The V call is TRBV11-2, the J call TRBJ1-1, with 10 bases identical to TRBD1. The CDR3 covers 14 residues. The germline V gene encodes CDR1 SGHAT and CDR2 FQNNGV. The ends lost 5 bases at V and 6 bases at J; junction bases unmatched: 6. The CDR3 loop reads CASSTAGTGAEAFF. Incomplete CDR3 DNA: TGTGCCAGCAGCACAGCCGGGACAGGGGCTGAA.

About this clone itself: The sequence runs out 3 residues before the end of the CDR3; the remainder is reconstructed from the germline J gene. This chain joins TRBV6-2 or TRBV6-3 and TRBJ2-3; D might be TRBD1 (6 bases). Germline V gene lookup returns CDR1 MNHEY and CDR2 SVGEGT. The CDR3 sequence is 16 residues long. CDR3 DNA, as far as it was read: TGTGCCAGCAGTTACGGGGGCCAAGGTACGAATCAGCCG. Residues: CASSYGGQGTNQP. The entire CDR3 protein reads CASSYGGQGTNQPQYF.

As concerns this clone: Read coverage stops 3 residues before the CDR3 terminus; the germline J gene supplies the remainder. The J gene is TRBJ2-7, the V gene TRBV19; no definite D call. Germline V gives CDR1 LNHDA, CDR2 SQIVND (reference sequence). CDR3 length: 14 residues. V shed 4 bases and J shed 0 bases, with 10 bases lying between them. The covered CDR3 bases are TGTGCCAGTAGTAAAGCCCATACCTCCTACGAG. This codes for CASSKAHTSYE. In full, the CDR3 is CASSKAHTSYEQYF.

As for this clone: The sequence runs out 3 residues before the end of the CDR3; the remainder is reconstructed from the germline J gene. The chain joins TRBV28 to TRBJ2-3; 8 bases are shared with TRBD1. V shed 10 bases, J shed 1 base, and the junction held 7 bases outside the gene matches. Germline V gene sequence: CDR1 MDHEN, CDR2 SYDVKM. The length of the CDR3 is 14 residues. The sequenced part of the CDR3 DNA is TGTGCCACCCATTCACAGGGGGGCACAGATACG. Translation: CATHSQGGTDT. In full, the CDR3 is CATHSQGGTDTQYF.

The CDR3 reads CASSIFRQVNTGELFF. The sequenced CDR3 bases are TGTGCCAGTAGTATATTTAGACAGGTGAACACCGGGGAG. The V call is TRBV19, the J call TRBJ2-2; the D gene is possibly TRBD1 (6 bases). The read gets to within 3 residues of the CDR3 end, and the germline J gene fills in the rest. Germline CDR1 LNHDA, CDR2 SQIVND (reference sequence). Trimming left V 2 bases short and J 1 base short, with 11 bases between. The CDR3 covers 16 residues.

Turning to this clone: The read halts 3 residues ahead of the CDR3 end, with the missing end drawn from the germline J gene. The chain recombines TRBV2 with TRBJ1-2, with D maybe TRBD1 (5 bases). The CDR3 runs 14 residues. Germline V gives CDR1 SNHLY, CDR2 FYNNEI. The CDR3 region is CASSGTRVVDGYTF. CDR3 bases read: TGTGCCAGCAGTGGGACCAGGGTCGTGGACGGC.